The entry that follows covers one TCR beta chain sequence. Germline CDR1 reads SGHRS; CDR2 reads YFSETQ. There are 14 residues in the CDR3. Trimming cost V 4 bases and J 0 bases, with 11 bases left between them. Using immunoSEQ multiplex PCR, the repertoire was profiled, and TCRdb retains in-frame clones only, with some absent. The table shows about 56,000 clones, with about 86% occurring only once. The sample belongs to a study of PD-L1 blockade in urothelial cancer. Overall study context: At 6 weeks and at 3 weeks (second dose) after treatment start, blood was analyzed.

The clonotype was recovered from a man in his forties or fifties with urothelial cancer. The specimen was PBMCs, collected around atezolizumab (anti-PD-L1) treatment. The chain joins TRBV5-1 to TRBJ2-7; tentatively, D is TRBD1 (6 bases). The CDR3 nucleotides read TGCGCCAGCAGCCTTCAGGGGTACTCCTACGAGCAGTACTTC. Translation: CASSLQGYSYEQYF.